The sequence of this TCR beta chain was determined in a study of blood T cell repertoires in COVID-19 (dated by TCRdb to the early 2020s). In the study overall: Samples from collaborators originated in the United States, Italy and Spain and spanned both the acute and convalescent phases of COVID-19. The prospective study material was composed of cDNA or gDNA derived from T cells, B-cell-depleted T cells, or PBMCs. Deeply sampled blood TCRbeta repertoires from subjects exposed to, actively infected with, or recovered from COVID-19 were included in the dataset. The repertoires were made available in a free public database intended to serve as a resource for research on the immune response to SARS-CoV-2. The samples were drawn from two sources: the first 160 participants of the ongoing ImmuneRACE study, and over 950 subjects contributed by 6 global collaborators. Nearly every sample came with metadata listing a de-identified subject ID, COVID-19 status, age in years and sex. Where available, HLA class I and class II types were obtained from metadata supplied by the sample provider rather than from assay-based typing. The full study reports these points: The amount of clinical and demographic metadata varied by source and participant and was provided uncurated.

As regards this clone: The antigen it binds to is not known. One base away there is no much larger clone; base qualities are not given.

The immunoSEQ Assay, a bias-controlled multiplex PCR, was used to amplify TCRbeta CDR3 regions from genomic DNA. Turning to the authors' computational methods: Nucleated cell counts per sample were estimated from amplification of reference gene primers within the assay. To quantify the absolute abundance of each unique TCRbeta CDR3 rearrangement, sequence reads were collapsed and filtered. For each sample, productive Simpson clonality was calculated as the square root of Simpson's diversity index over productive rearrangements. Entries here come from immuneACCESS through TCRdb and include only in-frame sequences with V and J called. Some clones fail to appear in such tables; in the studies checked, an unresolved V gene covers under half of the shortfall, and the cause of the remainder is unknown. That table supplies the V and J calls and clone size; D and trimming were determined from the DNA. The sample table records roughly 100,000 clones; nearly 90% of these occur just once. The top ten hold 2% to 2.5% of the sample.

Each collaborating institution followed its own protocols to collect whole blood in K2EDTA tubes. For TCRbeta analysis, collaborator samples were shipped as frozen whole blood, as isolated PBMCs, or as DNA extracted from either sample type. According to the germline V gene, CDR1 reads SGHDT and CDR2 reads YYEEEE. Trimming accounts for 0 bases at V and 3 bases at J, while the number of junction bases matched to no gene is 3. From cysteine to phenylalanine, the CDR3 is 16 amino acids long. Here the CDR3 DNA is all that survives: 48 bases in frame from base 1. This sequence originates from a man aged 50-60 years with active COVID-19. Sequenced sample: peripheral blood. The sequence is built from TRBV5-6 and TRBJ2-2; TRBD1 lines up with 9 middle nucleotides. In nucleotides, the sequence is TGTGCCAGCAGCTTGGGGGACAGGGTGTACACCGGGGAGCTGTTTTTT. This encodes CASSLGDRVYTGELFF.